A selection of T cell receptor beta chains follows, all from one sample in a study of blood T cell repertoires in COVID-19. Libraries were prepared by immunoSEQ multiplex PCR; TCRdb keeps only in-frame clonotypes and omits some of them. The repertoire holds roughly 52,000 clones, with approximately 89% as singletons. Sequencing was done on a sample of peripheral blood. These receptor sequences come from a woman older than 75 with acute or convalescent COVID-19. Each CDR3 is given without its conserved first and last residue. A D gene is named only where the DNA matches it firmly.

J gene: TRBJ1-5; D gene: TRBD1; CDR3 length: 12; V gene: TRBV6-4; CDR3 protein: ASSSGRGHQPQH
J gene: TRBJ2-7; D gene: TRBD2; CDR3 length: 14; V gene: TRBV5-1; CDR3 protein: ASSFISGESFYEQY
J gene: TRBJ2-5; D gene: TRBD2; CDR3 length: 15; V gene: TRBV3-1/TRBV3-2; CDR3 protein: ASSQEPSGLAGETQY
J gene: TRBJ1-2; D gene: TRBD1; CDR3 length: 13; V gene: TRBV5-5; CDR3 protein: ASSFFQTGNYGYT
J gene: TRBJ1-2; D gene: -; CDR3 length: 11; V gene: TRBV10-3; CDR3 protein: AITRQENYGYT
J gene: TRBJ2-7; D gene: TRBD1; CDR3 length: 14; V gene: TRBV19; CDR3 protein: ASSSPGTGNDYEQY
J gene: TRBJ2-7; D gene: -; CDR3 length: 12; V gene: TRBV5-1; CDR3 protein: ASSSLAATYEQY
J gene: TRBJ1-4; D gene: -; CDR3 length: 10; V gene: TRBV30; CDR3 protein: AWSARPGGLF
J gene: TRBJ2-5; D gene: TRBD2; CDR3 length: 15; V gene: TRBV7-6; CDR3 protein: ASSLGSLAGGQETQY
J gene: TRBJ1-2; D gene: -; CDR3 length: 12; V gene: TRBV5-1; CDR3 protein: ASSLHEDRVGYT
J gene: TRBJ2-5; D gene: -; CDR3 length: 15; V gene: TRBV3-1/TRBV3-2; CDR3 protein: ASSQLLGQRGLWTQY
J gene: TRBJ1-1; D gene: -; CDR3 length: 12; V gene: TRBV7-2; CDR3 protein: ASSVGQANTEAF
J gene: TRBJ1-1; D gene: -; CDR3 length: 12; V gene: TRBV6-5; CDR3 protein: ASSYVGGNTEAF
J gene: TRBJ1-5; D gene: TRBD1; CDR3 length: 13; V gene: TRBV11-2; CDR3 protein: ASSSGQGVGQPQH
J gene: TRBJ1-2; D gene: -; CDR3 length: 12; V gene: TRBV5-4; CDR3 protein: ASSLDRDAYGYT
J gene: TRBJ2-5; D gene: TRBD2; CDR3 length: 16; V gene: TRBV7-2; CDR3 protein: ASSSPILRLASEETQY
J gene: TRBJ2-5; D gene: TRBD2; CDR3 length: 14; V gene: TRBV5-1; CDR3 protein: ASSLISGGTQETQY
J gene: TRBJ2-5; D gene: -; CDR3 length: 14; V gene: TRBV11-2; CDR3 protein: ASSLDFETGDETQY
J gene: TRBJ1-2; D gene: -; CDR3 length: 11; V gene: TRBV2; CDR3 protein: ASEGQRGLGYT
J gene: TRBJ2-1; D gene: -; CDR3 length: 16; V gene: TRBV19; CDR3 protein: ASSIDRVRDSDLNEQF
J gene: TRBJ2-3; D gene: TRBD2; CDR3 length: 14; V gene: TRBV7-9; CDR3 protein: ASSKHGTSDSDTQY
J gene: TRBJ1-4; D gene: -; CDR3 length: 13; V gene: TRBV6-5; CDR3 protein: ASSQRGGTNEKLF
J gene: TRBJ2-1; D gene: TRBD2; CDR3 length: 12; V gene: TRBV11-2; CDR3 protein: ASSLRGTYNEQF
J gene: TRBJ2-7; D gene: -; CDR3 length: 13; V gene: TRBV30; CDR3 protein: AWSREGAIRGEQY
J gene: TRBJ2-2; D gene: TRBD1; CDR3 length: 17; V gene: TRBV4-1; CDR3 protein: ASSQDIEGTGANTGELF
J gene: TRBJ2-5; D gene: TRBD2; CDR3 length: 11; V gene: TRBV11-2; CDR3 protein: ASSLTSLETQY
J gene: TRBJ2-1; D gene: -; CDR3 length: 13; V gene: TRBV19; CDR3 protein: ASSIGQAFNNEQF
J gene: TRBJ1-4; D gene: TRBD1; CDR3 length: 12; V gene: TRBV7-9; CDR3 protein: ASSAGQKNEKLF
J gene: TRBJ1-1; D gene: -; CDR3 length: 11; V gene: TRBV10-2; CDR3 protein: ASRYRRNTEAF
J gene: TRBJ2-1; D gene: TRBD1; CDR3 length: 12; V gene: TRBV3-1/TRBV3-2; CDR3 protein: ASRNRQGGHEQF
J gene: TRBJ1-6; D gene: TRBD1; CDR3 length: 14; V gene: TRBV5-1; CDR3 protein: ASSLEGGQADSPLH
J gene: TRBJ2-3; D gene: -; CDR3 length: 15; V gene: TRBV12-2; CDR3 protein: ASRLFPGHRPTDTQY
J gene: TRBJ2-1; D gene: TRBD2; CDR3 length: 11; V gene: TRBV12-3/TRBV12-4; CDR3 protein: ASRRAGTNEQF